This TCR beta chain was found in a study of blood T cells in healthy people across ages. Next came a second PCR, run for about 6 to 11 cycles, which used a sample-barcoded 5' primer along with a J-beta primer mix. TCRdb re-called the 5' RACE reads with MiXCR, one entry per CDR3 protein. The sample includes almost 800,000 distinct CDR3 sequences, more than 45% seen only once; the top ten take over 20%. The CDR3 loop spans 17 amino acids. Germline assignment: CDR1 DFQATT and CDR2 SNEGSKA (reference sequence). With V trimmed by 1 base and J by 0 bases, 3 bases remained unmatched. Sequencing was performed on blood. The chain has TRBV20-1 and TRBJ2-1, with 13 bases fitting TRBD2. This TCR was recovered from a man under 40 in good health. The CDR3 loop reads CSARGTSGSSSYNEQFF. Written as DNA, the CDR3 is TGCAGTGCTAGAGGGACTAGCGGGAGTAGCTCCTACAATGAGCAGTTCTTC.